This TCR beta chain comes out of a study of shared T cell receptors in the human thymus. Germline CDR1 reads SQVTM; CDR2 reads ANQGSEA. The CDR3 sequence is 15 residues long. V shed 6 bases and J 12 bases; nucleotides not matched to a gene: 14. Using immunoSEQ multiplex PCR, the repertoire was profiled, and TCRdb retains in-frame clones only, with some absent. This table holds roughly 550,000 clones, roughly 74% found once. This clone is a singleton in its sample. This sample was also put to use in a study of human thymus T cells. That work contributes: Related research described thymic repertoires that were highly overlapping among unrelated individuals.

This chain links TRBV29-1 with TRBJ2-3, with TRBD2 matching over 14 bases. The sequencing input was thymocytes. The source is a boy younger than two with a congenital heart defect. The CDR3 loop reads CSVIGKTSGRAAQYF. In nucleotides, the CDR3 is TGCAGCGTCATAGGGAAGACTAGCGGGAGGGCCGCCCAGTATTTT.